The 9 T cell receptor beta chains reported below all come from one sample, sequenced in a study of Tregs in tolerant kidney transplant recipients (dated by TCRdb to between 2019 and 2020). The library came from the immunoSEQ multiplex PCR assay. Imported from immuneACCESS, the table was reduced by TCRdb to in-frame sequences with V and J called. These copies leave out some clones; in studies compared against another copy, an unresolved V gene accounts for under half, and the cause of the remainder is not known. This sample lists about 46,000 clones; roughly nine tenths were detected once. The ten largest clones capture about 0.71% of the sample. Sequencing input: Tregs from blood. The receptors originated from a human donor in good health.

The chain links TRBV6-5 to TRBJ2-3; TRBD1 matches at 7 bases. The V gene end was trimmed by 6 bases and the J gene end by 14 bases; junction bases not matched to a gene: 14. The CDR3 runs 13 residues. Per germline, CDR1 MNHEY and CDR2 SVGAGI. The CDR3 loop is CASSRNSRGRPYF. The DNA of the CDR3 is TGTGCCAGCAGCCGCAATTCGAGGGGGCGCCCGTATTTT.

V usage is TRBV5-4 and J usage is TRBJ2-1; D is unclear. The CDR3 extends over 15 amino acids. Trimming shortened V by 2 bases and J by 0 bases, and 9 bases separated the two germline ends. Germline-derived CDR1 and CDR2 are SGHNT and YYREEE (reference sequence). The CDR3 loop is CASSLAVSSYNEQFF. CDR3 DNA sequence: TGTGCCAGCAGCTTAGCAGTTAGCTCCTACAATGAGCAGTTCTTC.

This chain uses TRBV2 with TRBJ1-2; maybe TRBD1 (5 bases). Germline-derived CDR1 and CDR2 are SNHLY and FYNNEI. Trimming took 5 bases from V and 4 from J, leaving 14 bases between them. This CDR3 is 14 amino acids long. The CDR3 DNA reads TGTGCCAGCAGTATCAGGGTTTTGGTCTATGGCTACACCTTC. Amino acids: CASSIRVLVYGYTF.

The V call is TRBV5-1, the J call TRBJ2-1; D is perhaps TRBD1 (5 bases). This CDR3 region has 13 residues. V lost 1 base and J lost 8, with 10 bases in between. Germline CDR1 SGHRS, CDR2 YFSETQ. DNA of the CDR3: TGCGCCAGCAGCTTGCAGGGTCTCTATGAGCAGTTCTTC. Translated, it gives CASSLQGLYEQFF.

CDR3 in amino acids: CAISQWGPRVADTQYF. In DNA, the CDR3 is TGTGCCATCAGTCAGTGGGGACCTCGTGTCGCAGATACGCAGTATTTT. This chain joins TRBV10-3 and TRBJ2-3; D possibly uses TRBD1 or TRBD2 (5 bases each). V lost 5 bases and J lost 4, with 19 bases in between. The CDR3 is 16 amino acids. Germline V gene data show CDR1 as ENHRY and CDR2 as SYGVKD.

CDR3 sequence (DNA): TGTGCCAGCAGCTCGACAGGGGGAAACATTCAGTACTTC. It codes for CASSSTGGNIQYF. This chain joins TRBV5-6 and TRBJ2-4; 9 nucleotides match TRBD1. The V and J ends lost 3 bases and 6 bases, in that order; junction bases with no gene match: 1. CDR3 length: 13 amino acids. The germline V gene encodes CDR1 SGHDT and CDR2 YYEEEE.

This chain connects TRBV15 to TRBJ2-7; D is unresolved. The CDR3 length is 15 residues. V lost 0 bases, J lost 4 bases, and 13 bases lay in between. Germline V gives CDR1 LNHNV, CDR2 YYDKDF (reference sequence). CDR3 DNA: TGTGCCACCAGCAGAGATCGAGATCCTACTTACGAGCAGTACTTC. Protein: CATSRDRDPTYEQYF.

Only one count was recorded for this clone. The chain joins TRBV5-1 to TRBJ2-7, with D possibly TRBD2 on 5 matching bases. This CDR3 region has 14 residues. Germline lookup yields CDR1 SGHRS and CDR2 YFSETQ. Trimming stripped 1 base from V and 1 base from J, with 9 bases between. In nucleotides, the CDR3 is TGCGCCAGCAGCTTGAACGGGATGTCCTACGAGCAGTACTTC. This gives the protein CASSLNGMSYEQYF.

This clone was seen once. The chain uses TRBV6-6 and TRBJ1-4; no definite D call. V lost 2 bases, J lost 9 bases, and 19 bases lay in between. The CDR3 spans 16 residues. Germline-derived CDR1 and CDR2 are MNHNY and SVGAGI (reference sequence). For the CDR3, the DNA is TGTGCCAGCAGTTACCTTAAGAGGGTATCGGAAAAAAAACTGTTTTTT. Protein sequence: CASSYLKRVSEKKLFF.